The following is a T cell receptor (beta chain) sequence with its context. Its antigen is as yet unknown. This could be a read error, since a much larger clone is one nucleotide away. This sample was taken from a study of regulatory T cells in long-lasting Graves disease. Study outcomes and limitations: Results may be inaccurate due to the small sample size. TRBV28, TRBJ1-2 and TRBJ2-5 emerged as the favored segments in persistent disease. Persistent cases of Graves' showed reduced TCR diversity relative to newly diagnosed patients.

CDR1 is SGHRS, CDR2 YFSETQ, per germline. This CDR3 is built from 15 residues. Described time point: newly diagnosed GD, antithyroid drugs for less than 3 months. Making the TCR library involved RNA that had been extracted from PBMCs. Arm-PCR with iRepertoire HTBI primers amplified the CDR3 regions for these TCR beta libraries. TCRdb reprocessed the multiplex PCR reads with MiXCR, giving one entry per CDR3 protein. The top ten clones hold about 24% of a sample with around 400,000 distinct CDR3 sequences, roughly 15% of them seen once. Sample: peripheral blood mononuclear cells (PBMCs), taken at new diagnosis, from a patient treated with antithyroid drugs. The rearrangement uses TRBV5-1 and TRBJ1-1; possible D gene TRBD1, 5 bases. The sequence was obtained from a female donor with Graves disease. The CDR3 DNA sequence: TGCGCCAGCAGCTTGACGCAGGGATGGAACACTAAAGCTTTCTTT. Protein sequence: CASSLTQGWNTKAFF.